This passage covers 23 T cell receptor beta chains from one sample sequenced in a study of post-analysis software for immune sequencing data. No antigens are known for them. Prepared TCR beta cDNA libraries contained unique molecular identifiers. Using its own MiXCR run on the PCR reads, TCRdb lists one record per CDR3 protein. Of hundreds of thousands of distinct CDR3 sequences in the sample, around 53% were seen once. Study-wide results and caveats: Included in a set of five TRBV segments more frequent in patients than controls were TRBV5-6, TRBV5-1 and TRBV20-1.

The source material was blood. The receptors were sampled from a girl aged 5 to 17 with multiple sclerosis.

This clonotype was seen a handful of times. Relative to the germline gene, one junction end is altered; a read error may explain this. This sequence joins TRBV19 and TRBJ2-1; weak D call: TRBD2 (5 bases). The CDR3 totals 14 residues. CDR1 is LNHDA and CDR2 is SQIVND in the germline V gene (reference sequence). CDR3 sequence reads: CASSIGASYDEQFF. The CDR3, as DNA: TGTGCCAGTAGTATAGGGGCTAGCTACGATGAGCAGTTCTTC.

The rearrangement uses TRBV20-1 and TRBJ2-5, with D possibly matching TRBD2 (5 bases). The germline V gene encodes CDR1 DFQATT and CDR2 SNEGSKA (reference sequence). This CDR3 has 12 amino acids. The V end was cut by 3 bases, the J end by 4 bases, with 9 bases between. CDR3 DNA: TGCAGTGCTAGGCGGGTTGCAGAGACCCAGTACTTC. It specifies CSARRVAETQYF.

This chain connects TRBV7-6 to TRBJ2-7, with a possible D match to TRBD2 (5 bases). Germline CDR1 SGHVS, CDR2 FNYEAQ. Trimming took off 1 base at V and 4 bases at J, with 11 bases between the two ends. The CDR3 sequence is 14 residues long. The DNA of the CDR3 is TGTGCCAGCAGCTTAGTGCACGGAGGATACGAGCAGTACTTC. Translated, it gives CASSLVHGGYEQYF.

V and J are TRBV29-1 and TRBJ2-7; D gene ambiguous. This CDR3 has 11 residues. Trimming removed 5 bases at V and 2 bases at J, with 7 bases between. In germline, CDR1 is SQVTM, CDR2 ANQGSEA. CDR3 residues: CSVYETYEQYF. CDR3 coding DNA: TGCAGCGTTTATGAGACCTACGAGCAGTACTTC.

The J gene is TRBJ2-7, the V gene TRBV20-1; D may be TRBD2 (5 bases). The DNA end is more similar to TRBJ2-5, so the J call may be wrong. The V gene's germline CDR1 is DFQATT and CDR2 SNEGSKA (reference sequence). The CDR3 is made up of 14 amino acids. The CDR3 loop reads CSASGNRFGETQYF. CDR3 nucleotides: TGCAGTGCTAGCGGGAACCGGTTTGGCGAGACCCAGTACTTC.

The CDR3 coding sequence is TGTGCCAGCAGCCATAGCGGGCGGGACTCCTACGAGCAGTACTTC. Translating gives CASSHSGRDSYEQYF. The chain has TRBV11-1 and TRBJ2-7; 7 nucleotides line up with TRBD2. V lost 5 bases and J lost 0; bases outside the gene matches: 7. The CDR3 is 15 residues long. The germline V gene has CDR1 SGHAT and CDR2 FQDESV (reference sequence).

The chain is built from TRBV7-2 and TRBJ1-2, with unresolved D. CDR3 length: 12 residues. V dropped 6 bases and J dropped 7 bases, with 12 bases sitting between them. The germline CDR1 and CDR2 sequences are SGHTA and FQGNSA. The DNA for the CDR3 is TGTGCCAGCAGTCTCCTTGGATCTGGCTACACCTTC. Its protein product is CASSLLGSGYTF. Supplemented by reference TRBV7-2 and TRBJ1-2, the full variable domain reads GAGVSQSPSNKVTEKGKDVELRCDPISGHTALYWYRQSLGQGLEFLIYFQGNSAPDKSGLPSDRFSAERTGGSVSTLTIQRTQQEDSAVYLCASSLLGSGYTFGSGTRLTVV.

The V gene is TRBV5-1, the J gene TRBJ1-2, with D possibly being TRBD1 (5 bases). Germline CDR1 SGHRS, CDR2 YFSETQ. V lost 2 bases and J lost 7, with 15 bases in between. The CDR3 runs to 14 residues. The CDR3 region is CASSFRQSGGGYTF. The CDR3 DNA reads TGCGCCAGCAGCTTCCGACAGTCAGGCGGTGGCTACACCTTC.

The V and J genes are TRBV12-3 or TRBV12-4 and TRBJ2-1, with 13 bases fitting TRBD2. This CDR3 has 17 residues. The V and J ends lost 1 base and 9 bases, in that order; junction bases with no gene match: 9. CDR3 sequence (DNA): TGTGCCAGCAGTTTAGTCTCCGGACTAGCGGGAGTGCGTGAGCAGTTCTTC. This sequence encodes CASSLVSGLAGVREQFF.

The V and J genes are TRBV7-9 and TRBJ2-2, with 7 nucleotides matching TRBD1. The CDR3 consists of 20 residues. With V trimmed by 5 bases and J by 0 bases, 18 bases remained unmatched. Germline assignment: CDR1 SEHNR and CDR2 FQNEAQ (reference sequence). In nucleotides, the CDR3 is TGTGCCAGCAGCCTATCAGCACTCTTGCTAGGGACAGCGAACACCGGGGAGCTGTTTTTT. Translating it yields CASSLSALLLGTANTGELFF.

The rearrangement joins TRBV29-1 to TRBJ2-3; the match to TRBD2 covers 12 bases. Germline V gene sequence: CDR1 SQVTM, CDR2 ANQGSEA. Trimming removed 4 bases from V and 4 bases from J; junction bases left unmatched: 6. This CDR3 region has 15 residues. The CDR3, as DNA: TGCAGCGTTGCCACTAGCGGGGGGTATTCAGATACGCAGTATTTT. It encodes CSVATSGGYSDTQYF.

This rearrangement joins TRBV9 to TRBJ2-1, with D unclear. Deletions cut 0 bases from V and 5 bases from J, with 6 bases between. This CDR3 has 13 residues. CDR1 is SGDLS, CDR2 YYNGEE, per germline. The CDR3: CASSVGNHNEQFF. The CDR3 coding sequence is TGTGCCAGCAGCGTAGGAAACCACAATGAGCAGTTCTTC.

The chain couples TRBV6-6 to TRBJ2-7, with D maybe TRBD2 (7 bases). The CDR3 contains 17 residues. V lost 0 bases and J 3 bases, leaving 18 bases between the germline ends. Germline CDR1 and CDR2: MNHNY and SVGAGI (reference sequence). The CDR3 DNA sequence: TGTGCCAGCAGTTACTCGAAGGAGGGGGGGGGCGGCTACGAGCAGTACTTC. It specifies CASSYSKEGGGGYEQYF.

This clonotype was counted once. This chain links TRBV6-6 with TRBJ1-2, with 7 bases matching TRBD1. Losses at the gene ends were 6 bases for V and 0 bases for J; bases not matched to a gene: 4. This CDR3 region has 14 residues. CDR1 is MNHNY, CDR2 SVGAGI, per germline (reference sequence). The CDR3 reads CASRQGGANYGYTF. The CDR3 DNA reads as TGTGCCAGCAGGCAGGGGGGAGCTAACTATGGCTACACCTTC.

The chain links TRBV11-3 to TRBJ1-6; D not resolved. Germline V gene lookup returns CDR1 SGHNT and CDR2 YENEEA. The ends were cut back, 6 bases at V and 10 bases at J, with 16 bases in the middle. The CDR3 length is 14 residues. The CDR3: CASSSGLTGSPLHF. The CDR3 DNA is TGTGCCAGCAGTTCCGGACTCACGGGCTCACCCCTCCACTTT. The variable domain in full, completed from reference TRBV11-3 and TRBJ1-6, reads EAGVVQSPRYKIIEKKQPVAFWCNPISGHNTLYWYLQNLGQGPELLIRYENEEAVDDSQLPKDRFSAERLKGVDSTLKIQPAELGDSAVYLCASSSGLTGSPLHFGNGTRLTVT.

This chain links TRBV10-3 with TRBJ2-5; the D gene is possibly TRBD2 (6 bases). Germline CDR1 and CDR2: ENHRY and SYGVKD. The CDR3 is 13 amino acids. Trimming took off 10 bases at V and 1 base at J, with 13 bases between the two ends. The CDR3 nucleotides are TGTGCCACCGCTGGGACTTCCCAAGAGACCCAGTACTTC. It is translated as CATAGTSQETQYF.

The chain is built from TRBV7-3 and TRBJ1-1, with a tentative D call TRBD1 (6 bases). From germline, CDR1 is SGHTA and CDR2 FQGTGA. Trimming left V 2 bases short and J 4 bases short, with 11 bases between. The CDR3 contains 14 residues. The CDR3 nucleotides are TGTGCCAGCAGCTTACCCAGGGGCGCCACTGAAGCTTTCTTT. This codes for CASSLPRGATEAFF.

V gene TRBV15 combines with J gene TRBJ2-4, with D perhaps matching TRBD2 (5 bases). The J call may be incorrect, as the DNA end agrees better with TRBJ2-7. This CDR3 comprises 13 residues. The germline gives CDR1 LNHNV, CDR2 YYDKDF (reference sequence). CDR3 nucleotides: TGTGCCACCAGCCTAGGGAGAGGGATCGAGCAGTACTTC. Its translation: CATSLGRGIEQYF.

The chain has TRBV5-1 and TRBJ2-5; D tentatively fits TRBD1 or TRBD2 (6 bases each). The CDR3 has 15 amino acids. CDR1 is SGHRS, CDR2 YFSETQ, per germline. Trimming took 4 bases from V and 5 from J, leaving 18 bases between them. The CDR3 loop is CASSGGTPKRETQYF. The CDR3 nucleotides read TGCGCCAGCAGCGGGGGGACACCCAAGCGGGAGACCCAGTACTTC.

V usage is TRBV11-2 and J usage is TRBJ2-1; 8 bases align to TRBD2. The junction had 10 bases not matched to a gene; V was cut back by 0 bases and J by 3 bases. There are 18 residues in the CDR3. Germline V lookup: CDR1 SGHAT, CDR2 FQNNGV. CDR3 bases: TGTGCCAGCAGCTTAGAGGGCCCAGCTAGCGGGTACTACAATGAGCAGTTCTTC. Protein: CASSLEGPASGYYNEQFF.

This clonotype was observed a few times. The chain is built from TRBV20-1 and TRBJ2-5; 12 bases align to TRBD2. V lost 6 bases and J lost 4; bases outside the gene matches: 15. CDR1 and CDR2 from the germline V gene are DFQATT and SNEGSKA (reference sequence). The CDR3 sequence is 17 residues long. For the CDR3, the DNA is TGCAGTGCAACGCGGGCTAGCGGGGGGGCCCGTGTAGAGACCCAGTACTTC. This gives the protein CSATRASGGARVETQYF.

V is TRBV29-1 and J is TRBJ1-2; possible D gene TRBD1, 6 bases. Trimming removed 6 bases from V and 4 bases from J, with 12 bases in between. The germline CDR1 and CDR2 sequences are SQVTM and ANQGSEA. This CDR3 contains 12 residues. CDR3 loop: CSVAGTPYGYTF. The CDR3 DNA follows: TGCAGCGTGGCCGGGACACCCTATGGCTACACCTTC.

This chain uses TRBV4-1 with TRBJ2-3; tentative D call: TRBD2 (6 bases). CDR1 MGHRA and CDR2 YSYEKL come from the germline V gene. The CDR3 runs to 19 residues. V was trimmed by 0 bases and J by 2 bases, leaving 21 bases between them. Written as DNA, the CDR3 is TGCGCCAGCAGCCAAGAATTAACACGGGTCCCGGGGGACACAGATACGCAGTATTTT. Its protein product is CASSQELTRVPGDTDTQYF.